This T cell receptor (beta chain) was obtained from a study of OX40 agonist ivuxolimab in advanced cancers. Across the study: The study enrolled dose-escalation patients with hepatocellular carcinoma, melanoma, renal cell or head and neck cancer. Prior anti-PD-1, anti-PD-L1 or anti-CTLA-4 therapy was allowed; approximately 41% had some. Partial responses were achieved by three patients: one hepatocellular carcinoma, two cutaneous melanoma. Study-wide findings and caveats: Doses of 0.1 to 3.0 mg/kg were accompanied by clonal expansion of CD4+ and CD8+ blood T cells by week 6.

The method was immunoSEQ multiplex PCR; TCRdb's version includes in-frame clones alone and lacks a portion of them. This sample has tens of thousands of clones, with about 82% found just once. Details on this clone: The antigen is unknown.

V dropped 4 bases and J dropped 2 bases, with 10 bases sitting between them. Per germline, CDR1 SGHRS and CDR2 YFSETQ. This CDR3 is 14 amino acids long. The sequence came from an adult with an advanced solid tumor such as melanoma, head and neck, liver or kidney cancer. This chain connects TRBV5-1 to TRBJ2-1, with D tentatively TRBD1 or TRBD2 (5 bases each). Here the sequenced sample was CD4+ or CD8+ T cells sorted from blood, taken in a trial of the OX40 agonist ivuxolimab. DNA for the CDR3: TGCGCCAGCAGCGGGACGGGACCCTACAATGAGCAGTTCTTC. It yields the protein CASSGTGPYNEQFF.